A single sample is the source of the 11 T cell receptor beta chains below, sequenced in a study of B cell selection in AIRE deficiency. Sorting defined conventional CD4 T cells as CD4+CD127+. Measured with immunoSEQ multiplex PCR; TCRdb has only the in-frame clones, and not every one. The sample records about 24,000 clones, about 96% being singletons. Sequenced: CD4+CD127+ conventional T cells sorted from PBMCs. The receptor source for this set is a human donor in good health.

The chain joins TRBV5-4 to TRBJ2-7; 7 bases fit TRBD2. Per the germline V gene, CDR1 is SGHNT and CDR2 is YYREEE (reference sequence). The CDR3 loop spans 15 amino acids. V lost 1 base to trimming and J lost 5 bases; unmatched junction nucleotides: 9. This chain's CDR3 is CASSLSAGEVHEQYF. As DNA, the CDR3 is TGTGCCAGCAGCTTGTCGGCGGGGGAGGTCCACGAGCAGTACTTC.

The chain has TRBV28 and TRBJ1-3; D is unclear. This CDR3 has 14 residues. V dropped 6 bases and J dropped 0 bases, with 9 bases sitting between them. CDR1 and CDR2 (germline): MDHEN, SYDVKM. The CDR3 loop is CASSPALSGNTIYF. CDR3 nucleotides: TGTGCCAGCAGCCCGGCGCTCTCTGGAAACACCATATATTTT.

The chain has TRBV25-1 and TRBJ1-4, with TRBD1 as a possible D gene (5 bases). This CDR3 comprises 15 residues. CDR1 and CDR2 from the germline V gene are MGHDK and SYGVNS. Trimming removed 4 bases from V and 5 bases from J, with 14 bases in between. The CDR3 DNA follows: TGTGCCAGCAGTGTATTGTCGGGACGAAATGAAAAACTGTTTTTT. Amino acids: CASSVLSGRNEKLFF.

This chain links TRBV5-1 with TRBJ2-5, with 11 bases that match TRBD2. This CDR3 region has 17 residues. CDR1 SGHRS and CDR2 YFSETQ come from the germline V gene. Losses at the gene ends were 0 bases for V and 7 bases for J; bases not matched to a gene: 11. For the CDR3, the DNA is TGCGCCAGCAGCTTGGAAGGTTCAGGCACTAGCGGGAGGACCCAGTACTTC. This codes for CASSLEGSGTSGRTQYF.

The CDR3 spells CASSELTEAFF. CDR3 nucleotides: TGTGCCAGCAGTGAATTGACTGAAGCTTTCTTT. The chain couples TRBV6-1 to TRBJ1-1; D gene unclear. The CDR3 sequence is 11 residues long. V was clipped by 2 bases and J by 5 bases, with 3 bases between them. Germline CDR1 and CDR2: MNHNS and SASEGT.

V usage is TRBV28 and J usage is TRBJ2-1; D may be TRBD2 (6 bases). Trimming removed 1 base at V and 14 bases at J, with 18 bases between. In germline, CDR1 is MDHEN, CDR2 SYDVKM. The CDR3 spans 14 residues. Written as DNA, the CDR3 is TGTGCCAGCAGTTTATTTGCGGGACGGGATATGGAGTTCTTC. Translated: CASSLFAGRDMEFF.

The V and J genes are TRBV27 and TRBJ2-7; TRBD1 is a possible D gene (5 bases). V was pared by 6 bases and J by 5 bases, with 17 bases between. Germline assignment: CDR1 MNHEY and CDR2 SMNVEV (reference sequence). This CDR3 comprises 14 residues. The CDR3 reads CASRRTSYNDEQYF. The CDR3 DNA is TGTGCCAGCAGAAGGACAAGTTATAACGACGAGCAGTACTTC.

The genes are TRBV6-1 and TRBJ1-2; tentatively, D is TRBD1 (6 bases). This CDR3 comprises 14 residues. The V end was cut by 6 bases, the J end by 4 bases, with 15 bases between. Germline values: CDR1 MNHNS, CDR2 SASEGT. The CDR3 spells CASRPGEGGYGYTF. The CDR3 DNA reads as TGTGCCAGCAGACCCGGTGAGGGGGGCTATGGCTACACCTTC.

The chain joins TRBV28 to TRBJ1-3; 10 bases match TRBD1. This CDR3 comprises 18 residues. V was pared by 5 bases and J by 0 bases, with 10 bases of the junction left unmatched. Germline CDR1 MDHEN, CDR2 SYDVKM. The CDR3 region is CASSLTKGQGSSGNTIYF. As DNA, the CDR3 is TGTGCCAGCAGTCTGACCAAGGGACAGGGGAGCTCTGGAAACACCATATATTTT.

This clone was seen just once. The J gene is TRBJ2-1, the V gene TRBV2, with D uncertain. The CDR3 spans 12 residues. Germline V gene data show CDR1 as SNHLY and CDR2 as FYNNEI. V lost 6 bases and J 5 bases, leaving 8 bases between the germline ends. The CDR3 region has the DNA TGTGCCAGCAGAGCCGCGAACAATGAGCAGTTCTTC. Its protein product is CASRAANNEQFF. Complete variable domain (other parts from reference TRBV2 and TRBJ2-1): EPEVTQTPSHQVTQMGQEVILRCVPISNHLYFYWYRQILGQKVEFLVSFYNNEISEKSEIFDDQFSVERPDGSNFTLKIRSTKLEDSAMYFCASRAANNEQFFGPGTRLTVL.

The chain has TRBV4-2 and TRBJ2-3; no clear D gene. V was pared by 0 bases and J by 1 base, with 8 bases between. The CDR3 has 15 amino acids. Germline V gene sequence: CDR1 LGHNA, CDR2 YNFKEQ. The CDR3 region is CASSQDERGTDTQYF. The DNA for the CDR3 is TGTGCCAGCAGCCAAGATGAACGGGGCACAGATACGCAGTATTTT.